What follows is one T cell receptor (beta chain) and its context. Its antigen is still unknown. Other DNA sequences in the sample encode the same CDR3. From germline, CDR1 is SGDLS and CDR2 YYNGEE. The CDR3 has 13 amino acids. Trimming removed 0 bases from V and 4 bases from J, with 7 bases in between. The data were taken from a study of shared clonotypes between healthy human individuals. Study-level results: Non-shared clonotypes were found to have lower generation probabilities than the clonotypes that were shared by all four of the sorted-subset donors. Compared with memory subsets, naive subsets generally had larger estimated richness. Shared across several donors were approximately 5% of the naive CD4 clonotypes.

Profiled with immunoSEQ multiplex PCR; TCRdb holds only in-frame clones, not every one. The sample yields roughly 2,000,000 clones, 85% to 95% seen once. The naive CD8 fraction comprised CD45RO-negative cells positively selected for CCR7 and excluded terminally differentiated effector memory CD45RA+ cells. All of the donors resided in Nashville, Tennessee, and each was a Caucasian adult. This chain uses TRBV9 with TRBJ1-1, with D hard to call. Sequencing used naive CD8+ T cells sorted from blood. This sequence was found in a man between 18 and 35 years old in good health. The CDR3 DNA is TGTGCCAGCAGCGTAGGGCAAGGCACTGAAGCTTTCTTT. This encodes CASSVGQGTEAFF.